This T cell receptor beta chain emerged from a study of OX40 agonist ivuxolimab in advanced cancers. Turning to the overall study: Ivuxolimab was a fully human IgG2 agonistic monoclonal antibody targeting the costimulatory receptor OX40 (CD134). Intravenous ivuxolimab was administered to patients every 2 weeks at six dose levels: 0.01, 0.1, 0.3, 1.5, 3 and 10 mg/kg. Of the roughly 51 patients in dose escalation, 19 had hepatocellular carcinoma, some 15 had melanoma, 9 had renal cell carcinoma and 9 had head and neck cancer. In the dose-escalation cohort, approximately 80% of patients were male, and the mean age was approximately 60 years with a range of roughly 23 to 79. Prior anti-PD-1, anti-PD-L1 or anti-CTLA-4 therapy was permitted, and less than 45% of dose-escalation patients had received checkpoint inhibitors. Partial responses were achieved by three dose-escalation patients, of whom one had hepatocellular carcinoma and two had cutaneous melanoma. Peripheral TCRbeta sequencing was intended to test whether TCR sequence diversity was altered and clonal T-cell expansion was caused by ivuxolimab. The monotherapy dose-escalation portion (N ≈ 50 patients) of the phase I ivuxolimab trial is reported in the paper.

To sequence the TCRbeta CDR3 region, genomic DNA was isolated from the sorted cells. The immunoSEQ Assay was used to sequence the TCRbeta CDR3 regions. The immuneACCESS repertoire file appears here via TCRdb, limited to in-frame rearrangements. These files lack a portion of the clones; in checked studies, under half of the deficit traces to unresolved V genes, and the cause of the others is not known. Here the sample has about 10,000 clones; 80% to 90% occur a single time. The ten largest clonotypes hold 10% to 15% of the sample. Cut back by 2 bases and 3 bases, the V and J ends lie 11 bases apart. Including cysteine and phenylalanine, the CDR3 has 14 amino acids. The CDR3 DNA has 42 bases and is translated from base 1. In the germline V gene, CDR1 corresponds to MGHRA and CDR2 to YSYEKL. As to this clone: The clone's antigen remains unknown. Nothing much larger sits one base from this clone, and base qualities are not available.

The trial excluded patients who had a history of autoimmune disease or who were on systemic immunosuppression. Peripheral blood for TCR sequencing was collected from all dose cohorts at baseline, on cycle 4 day 1, and on cycle 7 day 1. Samples were obtained from an open-label, multicenter, first-in-human phase I dose-escalation trial of ivuxolimab. Adults with locally advanced or metastatic head and neck squamous cell, hepatocellular, melanoma or renal cell carcinoma were enrolled in the trial. Before TCR sequencing, CD4+ and CD8+ T cells were separately sorted from peripheral blood. The full study reports these points: Low levels of normalized T-cell clonal expansion were also seen in some nonresponding patients. Clonal expansion of both CD4+ and CD8+ blood T cells was observed from baseline to week 6 at doses 0.1 to 3.0 mg/kg. Which antigens the clonally expanded peripheral T cells were specific for was not determined. In partial responders in the 0.1-3.0 mg/kg groups, normalized peripheral clonal expansion was found to be among the lowest, especially among CD8+ T cells. After ivuxolimab, expanded clones were on average more numerous among CD8+ T cells than among CD4+ T cells.

The chain is made from TRBV4-1 and TRBJ2-7; the D segment could be TRBD1, given 5 matching bases. The sample in question was CD4+ or CD8+ T cells sorted from blood, obtained in a trial of the OX40 agonist ivuxolimab. This clonotype was sampled from an adult with an advanced solid tumor such as melanoma, head and neck, liver or kidney cancer. The nucleotide sequence is TGCGCCAGCAGCCAACCCGACAGAGGCTACGAGCAGTACTTC. Its product reads: CASSQPDRGYEQYF.